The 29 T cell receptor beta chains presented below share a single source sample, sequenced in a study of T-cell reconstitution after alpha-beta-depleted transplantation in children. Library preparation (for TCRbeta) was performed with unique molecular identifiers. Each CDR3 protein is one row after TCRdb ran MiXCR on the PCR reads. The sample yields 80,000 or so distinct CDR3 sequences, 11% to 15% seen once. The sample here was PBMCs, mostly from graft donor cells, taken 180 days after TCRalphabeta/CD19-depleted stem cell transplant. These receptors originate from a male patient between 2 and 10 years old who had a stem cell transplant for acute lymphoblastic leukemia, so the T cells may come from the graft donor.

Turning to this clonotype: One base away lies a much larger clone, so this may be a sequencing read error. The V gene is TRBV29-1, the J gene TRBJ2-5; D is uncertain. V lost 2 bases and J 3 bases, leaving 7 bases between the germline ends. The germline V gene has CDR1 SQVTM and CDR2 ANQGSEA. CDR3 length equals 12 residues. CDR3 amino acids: CSVETWEETQYF. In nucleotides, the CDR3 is TGCAGCGTTGAAACATGGGAAGAGACCCAGTACTTC.

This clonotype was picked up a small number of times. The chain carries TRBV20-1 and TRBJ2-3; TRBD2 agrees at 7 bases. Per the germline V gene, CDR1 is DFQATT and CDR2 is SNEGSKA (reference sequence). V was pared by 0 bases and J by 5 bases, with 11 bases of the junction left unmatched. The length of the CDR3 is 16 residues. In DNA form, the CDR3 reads TGCAGTGCTAGAGATAGAGTGCGGGAGAACCAAGATACGCAGTATTTT. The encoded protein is CSARDRVRENQDTQYF.

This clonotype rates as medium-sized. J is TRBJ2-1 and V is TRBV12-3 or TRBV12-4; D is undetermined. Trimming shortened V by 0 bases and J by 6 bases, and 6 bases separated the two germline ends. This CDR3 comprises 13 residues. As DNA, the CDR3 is TGTGCCAGCAGTTTAGCCCTTCGCAATGAGCAGTTCTTC. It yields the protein CASSLALRNEQFF.

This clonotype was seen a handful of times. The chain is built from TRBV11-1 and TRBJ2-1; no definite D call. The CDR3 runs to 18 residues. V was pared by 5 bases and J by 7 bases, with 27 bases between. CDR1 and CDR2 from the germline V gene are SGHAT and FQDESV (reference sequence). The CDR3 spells CASSLPPDTGSALNEQFF. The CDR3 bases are TGTGCCAGCAGCCTGCCGCCGGATACCGGTTCAGCGTTGAATGAGCAGTTCTTC.

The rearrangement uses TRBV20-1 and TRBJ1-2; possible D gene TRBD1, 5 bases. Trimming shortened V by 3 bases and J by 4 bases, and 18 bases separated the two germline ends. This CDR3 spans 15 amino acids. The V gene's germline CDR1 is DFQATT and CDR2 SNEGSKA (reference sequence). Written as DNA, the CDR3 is TGCAGTGCTAGCGAGAGCGGGGGGGGATCCTATGGCTACACCTTC. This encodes CSASESGGGSYGYTF.

CDR3 loop: CASSETTGAGSYEQYF. The CDR3 nucleotides read TGTGCCAGCTCCGAAACGACAGGGGCGGGCTCCTACGAGCAGTACTTC. The rearrangement joins TRBV7-2 to TRBJ2-7, with 8 nucleotides matching TRBD1. Losses at the gene ends were 8 bases for V and 0 bases for J; bases not matched to a gene: 12. The CDR3 extends over 16 amino acids. Germline lookup yields CDR1 SGHTA and CDR2 FQGNSA.

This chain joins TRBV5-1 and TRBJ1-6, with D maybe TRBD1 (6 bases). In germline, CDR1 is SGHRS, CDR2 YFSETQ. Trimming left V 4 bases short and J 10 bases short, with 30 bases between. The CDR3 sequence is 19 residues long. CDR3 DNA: TGCGCCAGCAGCGACCTCCCGAAGGTCAGCCGCACAGGGTCATCACCCCTCCACTTT. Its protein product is CASSDLPKVSRTGSSPLHF.

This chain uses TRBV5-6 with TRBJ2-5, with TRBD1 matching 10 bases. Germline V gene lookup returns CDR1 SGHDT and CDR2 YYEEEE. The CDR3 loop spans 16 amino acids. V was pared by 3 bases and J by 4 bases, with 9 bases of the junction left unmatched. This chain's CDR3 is CASSWTGGGSAETQYF. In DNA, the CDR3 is TGTGCCAGCAGCTGGACAGGGGGGGGAAGCGCAGAGACCCAGTACTTC.

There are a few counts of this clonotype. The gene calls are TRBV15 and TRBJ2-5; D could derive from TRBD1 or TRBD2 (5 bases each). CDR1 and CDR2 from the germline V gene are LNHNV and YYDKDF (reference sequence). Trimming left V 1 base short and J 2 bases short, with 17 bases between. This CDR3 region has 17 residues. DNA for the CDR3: TGTGCCACCAGCAGAGTGAGGGGCAGGGCCATTCAAGAGACCCAGTACTTC. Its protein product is CATSRVRGRAIQETQYF.

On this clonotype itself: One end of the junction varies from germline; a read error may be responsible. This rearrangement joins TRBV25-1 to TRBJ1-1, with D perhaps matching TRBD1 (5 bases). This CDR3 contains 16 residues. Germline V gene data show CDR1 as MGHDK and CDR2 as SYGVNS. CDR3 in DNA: TGTCCCAGCAGTGAGGCAGGACCCTTATACGGGACTGATGCTTTCTTT. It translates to CPSSEAGPLYGTDAFF.

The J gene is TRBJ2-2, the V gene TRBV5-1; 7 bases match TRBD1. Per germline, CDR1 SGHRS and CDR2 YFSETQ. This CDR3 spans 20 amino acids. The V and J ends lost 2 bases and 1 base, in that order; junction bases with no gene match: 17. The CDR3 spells CASSLNRDRGYTLNTGELFF. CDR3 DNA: TGCGCCAGCAGCTTAAACCGGGACAGAGGGTATACTTTGAACACCGGGGAGCTGTTTTTT. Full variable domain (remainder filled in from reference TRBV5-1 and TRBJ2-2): KAGVTQTPRYLIKTRGQQVTLSCSPISGHRSVSWYQQTPGQGLQFLFEYFSETQRNKGNFPGRFSGRQFSNSRSEMNVSTLELGDSALYLCASSLNRDRGYTLNTGELFFGEGSRLTVL.

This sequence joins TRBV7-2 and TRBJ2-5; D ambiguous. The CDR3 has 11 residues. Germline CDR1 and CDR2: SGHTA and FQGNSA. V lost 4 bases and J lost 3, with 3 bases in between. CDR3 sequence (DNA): TGTGCCAGCAGCTCGAAAGAGACCCAGTACTTC. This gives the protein CASSSKETQYF.

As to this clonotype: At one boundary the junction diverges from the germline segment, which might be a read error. The CDR3 DNA reads as TGTGCTAGCAGCCGGGGACTAGCGTTCCAAGAGACCCAGTACTTC. Encoded protein: CASSRGLAFQETQYF. The J gene is TRBJ2-5, the V gene TRBV7-7, with 10 bases identical to TRBD2. CDR3 length equals 15 residues. CDR1 is SSHAT and CDR2 is FNYEAQ in the germline V gene (reference sequence). The entire variable domain, with the rest obtained from reference TRBV7-7 and TRBJ2-5, is as follows: GAGVSQSPRYKVTKRGQDVTLRCDPISSHATLYWYQQALGQGPEFLTYFNYEAQPDKSGLPSDRFSAERPEGSISTLTIQRTEQRDSAMYRCASSRGLAFQETQYFGPGTRLLVL.

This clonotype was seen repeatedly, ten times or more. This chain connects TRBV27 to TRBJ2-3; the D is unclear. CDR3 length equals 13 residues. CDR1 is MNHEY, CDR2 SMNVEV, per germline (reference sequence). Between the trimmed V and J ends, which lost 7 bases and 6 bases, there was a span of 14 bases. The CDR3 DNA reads TGTGCCAGCAATCGAGGCGACGAGGATACGCAGTATTTT. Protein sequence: CASNRGDEDTQYF.

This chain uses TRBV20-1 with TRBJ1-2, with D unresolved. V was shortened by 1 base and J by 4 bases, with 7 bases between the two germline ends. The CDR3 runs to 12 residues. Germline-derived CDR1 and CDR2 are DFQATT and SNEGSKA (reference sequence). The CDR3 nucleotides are TGCAGTGCTAGAGGGAGGCTCTATGGCTACACCTTC. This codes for CSARGRLYGYTF.

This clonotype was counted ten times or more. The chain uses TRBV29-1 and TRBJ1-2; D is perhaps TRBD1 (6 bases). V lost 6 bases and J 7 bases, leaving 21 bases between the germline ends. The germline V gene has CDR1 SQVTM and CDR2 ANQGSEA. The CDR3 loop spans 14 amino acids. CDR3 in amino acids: CSVADRLRGGGYTF. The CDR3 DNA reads TGCAGCGTCGCCGACAGGCTTAGGGGTGGTGGCTACACCTTC.

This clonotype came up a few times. CDR3: CASGLSGLYEQYF. CDR3 sequence (DNA): TGTGCCAGCGGACTGAGCGGACTCTACGAGCAGTACTTC. The genes are TRBV28 and TRBJ2-7; weak D call: TRBD2 (5 bases). The CDR3 loop spans 13 amino acids. With 8 bases removed from V and 3 bases from J, the gap between germline ends came to 14 bases. The germline gives CDR1 MDHEN, CDR2 SYDVKM.

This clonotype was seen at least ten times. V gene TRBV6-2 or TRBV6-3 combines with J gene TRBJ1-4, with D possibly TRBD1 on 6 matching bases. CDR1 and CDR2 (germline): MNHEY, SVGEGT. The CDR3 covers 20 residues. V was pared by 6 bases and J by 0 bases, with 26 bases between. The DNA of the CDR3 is TGTGCCAGCAGGCGCGGGACACTCCCTTCACACCCTACAACTAATGAAAAACTGTTTTTT. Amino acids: CASRRGTLPSHPTTNEKLFF.

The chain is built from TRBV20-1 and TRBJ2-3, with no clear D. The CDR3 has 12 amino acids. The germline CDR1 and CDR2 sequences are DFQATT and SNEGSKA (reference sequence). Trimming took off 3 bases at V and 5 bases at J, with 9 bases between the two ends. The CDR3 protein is CSARGFRDTQYF. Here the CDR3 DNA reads TGCAGTGCTAGGGGCTTTCGAGATACGCAGTATTTT.

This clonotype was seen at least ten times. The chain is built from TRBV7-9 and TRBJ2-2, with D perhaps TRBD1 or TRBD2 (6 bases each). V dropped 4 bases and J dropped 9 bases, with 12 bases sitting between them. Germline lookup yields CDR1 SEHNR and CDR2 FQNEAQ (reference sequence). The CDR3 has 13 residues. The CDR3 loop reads CASSSPGARELFF. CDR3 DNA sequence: TGTGCCAGCAGCTCACCGGGGGCCAGGGAGCTGTTTTTT.

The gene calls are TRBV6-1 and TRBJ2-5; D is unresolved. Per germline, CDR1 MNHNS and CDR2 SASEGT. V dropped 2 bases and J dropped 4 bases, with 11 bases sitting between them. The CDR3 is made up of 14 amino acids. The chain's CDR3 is CASSESGVGETQYF. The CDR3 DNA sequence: TGTGCCAGCAGTGAAAGTGGGGTCGGAGAGACCCAGTACTTC.

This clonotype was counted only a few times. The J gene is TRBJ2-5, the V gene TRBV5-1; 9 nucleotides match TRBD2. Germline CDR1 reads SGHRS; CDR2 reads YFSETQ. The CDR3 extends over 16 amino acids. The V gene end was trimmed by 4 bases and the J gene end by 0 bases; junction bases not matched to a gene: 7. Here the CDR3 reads CASSPRVAGDQETQYF. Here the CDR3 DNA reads TGCGCCAGCAGCCCCCGGGTAGCGGGAGACCAAGAGACCCAGTACTTC. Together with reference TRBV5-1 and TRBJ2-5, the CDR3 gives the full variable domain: KAGVTQTPRYLIKTRGQQVTLSCSPISGHRSVSWYQQTPGQGLQFLFEYFSETQRNKGNFPGRFSGRQFSNSRSEMNVSTLELGDSALYLCASSPRVAGDQETQYFGPGTRLLVL.

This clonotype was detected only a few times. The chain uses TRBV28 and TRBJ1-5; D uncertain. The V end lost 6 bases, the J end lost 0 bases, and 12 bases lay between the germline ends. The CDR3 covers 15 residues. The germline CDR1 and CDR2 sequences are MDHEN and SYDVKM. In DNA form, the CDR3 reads TGTGCCAGCAGCAGAGGATTCCTTAGCAATCAGCCCCAGCATTTT. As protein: CASSRGFLSNQPQHF. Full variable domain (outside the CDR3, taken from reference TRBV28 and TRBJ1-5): DVKVTQSSRYLVKRTGEKVFLECVQDMDHENMFWYRQDPGLGLRLIYFSYDVKMKEKGDIPEGYSVSREKKERFSLILESASTNQTSMYLCASSRGFLSNQPQHFGDGTRLSIL.

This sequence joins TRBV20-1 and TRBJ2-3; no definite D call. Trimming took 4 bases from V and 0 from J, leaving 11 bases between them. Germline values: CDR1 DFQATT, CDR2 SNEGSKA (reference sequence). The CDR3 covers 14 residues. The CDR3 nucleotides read TGCAGTGCTAAAGGCAGTACTAGCACAGATACGCAGTATTTT. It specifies CSAKGSTSTDTQYF.

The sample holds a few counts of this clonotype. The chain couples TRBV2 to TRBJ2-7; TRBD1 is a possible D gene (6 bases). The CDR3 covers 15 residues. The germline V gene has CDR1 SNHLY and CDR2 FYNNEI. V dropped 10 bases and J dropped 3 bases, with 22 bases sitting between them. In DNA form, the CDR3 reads TGTGCCACCGTTCCATTGGACAGACTCTTCTACGAGCAGTACTTC. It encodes CATVPLDRLFYEQYF.

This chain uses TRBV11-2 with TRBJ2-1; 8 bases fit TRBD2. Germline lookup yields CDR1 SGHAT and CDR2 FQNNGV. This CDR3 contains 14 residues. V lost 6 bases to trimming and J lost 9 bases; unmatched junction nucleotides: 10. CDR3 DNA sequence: TGTGCCAGCAGGAGGAAAACGGGAGGGGTTGAGCAGTTCTTC. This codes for CASRRKTGGVEQFF.

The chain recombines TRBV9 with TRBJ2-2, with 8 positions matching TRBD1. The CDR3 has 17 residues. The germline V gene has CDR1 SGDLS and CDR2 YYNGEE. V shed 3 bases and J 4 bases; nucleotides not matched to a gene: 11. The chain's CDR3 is CASSGTGKIRSTGELFF. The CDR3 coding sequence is TGTGCCAGCAGCGGGACAGGGAAAATTCGGAGCACCGGGGAGCTGTTTTTT.

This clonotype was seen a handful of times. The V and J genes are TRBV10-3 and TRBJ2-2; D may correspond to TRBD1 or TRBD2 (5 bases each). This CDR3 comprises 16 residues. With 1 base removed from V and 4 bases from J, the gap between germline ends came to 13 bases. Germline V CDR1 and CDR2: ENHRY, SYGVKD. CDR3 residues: CAISEYREGTTGELFF. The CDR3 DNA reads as TGTGCCATCAGTGAGTATCGAGAAGGGACCACCGGGGAGCTGTTTTTT.

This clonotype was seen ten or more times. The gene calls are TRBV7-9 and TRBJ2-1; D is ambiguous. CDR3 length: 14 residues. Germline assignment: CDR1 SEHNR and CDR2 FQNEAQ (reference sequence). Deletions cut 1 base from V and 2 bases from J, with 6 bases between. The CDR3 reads CASSLGTPYNEQFF. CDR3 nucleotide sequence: TGTGCCAGCAGCTTAGGGACCCCCTACAATGAGCAGTTCTTC.